This TCR beta chain comes out of a study of early T cells in non-severe SARS-CoV-2 infection. Findings and caveats of the study: Matching results from VDJdb favored anti-spike CD8 responses, leaving private and CD4 specificities undetected.

This clonotype was found many times. What it recognizes is unknown. The germline CDR1 and CDR2 sequences are DFQATT and SNEGSKA (reference sequence). This CDR3 is built from 16 residues. V dropped 1 base and J dropped 4; count of bases not matched to a gene: 8. One entry per CDR3 protein, called by TCRdb with MiXCR from the 5' RACE reads. Of 55,000 to 70,000 distinct CDR3 sequences in the sample, roughly 4.8% were seen once. This receptor was taken from an adult who was a healthcare worker with PCR-confirmed SARS-CoV-2 infection or an uninfected control (not recorded which). The donor label of this sample is uncertain. The source was whole blood, collected at baseline. V and J are TRBV20-1 and TRBJ2-7; 12 bases fit TRBD2. The CDR3 spells CSARGLAGAPLYEQYF. The CDR3 DNA reads as TGCAGTGCTAGAGGACTAGCGGGGGCCCCTCTGTACGAGCAGTACTTC.